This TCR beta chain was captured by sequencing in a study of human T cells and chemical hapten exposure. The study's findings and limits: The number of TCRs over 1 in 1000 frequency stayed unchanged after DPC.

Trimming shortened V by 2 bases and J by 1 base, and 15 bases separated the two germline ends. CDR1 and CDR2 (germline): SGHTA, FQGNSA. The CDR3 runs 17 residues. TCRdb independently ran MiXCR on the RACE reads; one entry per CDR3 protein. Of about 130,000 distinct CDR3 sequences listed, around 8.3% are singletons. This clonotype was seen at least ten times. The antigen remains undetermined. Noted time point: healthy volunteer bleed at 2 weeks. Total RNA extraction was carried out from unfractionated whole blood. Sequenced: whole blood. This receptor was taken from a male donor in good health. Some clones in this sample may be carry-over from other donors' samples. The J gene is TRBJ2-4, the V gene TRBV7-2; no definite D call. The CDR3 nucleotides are TGTGCCAGCAGCTTAAGGGTTTCGCTTAACGCCAAAAACATTCAGTACTTC. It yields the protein CASSLRVSLNAKNIQYF.